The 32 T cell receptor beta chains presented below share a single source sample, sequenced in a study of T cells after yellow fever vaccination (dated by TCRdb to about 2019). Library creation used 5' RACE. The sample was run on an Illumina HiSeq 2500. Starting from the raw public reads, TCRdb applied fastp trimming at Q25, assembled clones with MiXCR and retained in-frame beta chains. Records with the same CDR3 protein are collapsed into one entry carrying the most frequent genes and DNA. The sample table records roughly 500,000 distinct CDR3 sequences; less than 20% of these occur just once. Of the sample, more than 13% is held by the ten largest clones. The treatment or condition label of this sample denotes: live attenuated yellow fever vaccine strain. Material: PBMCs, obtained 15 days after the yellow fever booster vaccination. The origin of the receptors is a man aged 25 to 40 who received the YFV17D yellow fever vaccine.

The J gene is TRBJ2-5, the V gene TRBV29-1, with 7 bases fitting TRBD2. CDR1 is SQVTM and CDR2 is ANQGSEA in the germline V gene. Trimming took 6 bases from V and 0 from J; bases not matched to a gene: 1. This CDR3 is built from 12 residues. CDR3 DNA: TGCAGCGTGGGGGGGTACCAAGAGACCCAGTACTTC. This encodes CSVGGYQETQYF.

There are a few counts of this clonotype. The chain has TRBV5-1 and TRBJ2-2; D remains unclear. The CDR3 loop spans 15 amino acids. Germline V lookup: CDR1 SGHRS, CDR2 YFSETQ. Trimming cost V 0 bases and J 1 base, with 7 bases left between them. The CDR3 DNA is TGCGCCAGCAGCTTGGCCCCAGAGAACACCGGGGAGCTGTTTTTT. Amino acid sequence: CASSLAPENTGELFF. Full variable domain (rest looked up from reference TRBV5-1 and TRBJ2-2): KAGVTQTPRYLIKTRGQQVTLSCSPISGHRSVSWYQQTPGQGLQFLFEYFSETQRNKGNFPGRFSGRQFSNSRSEMNVSTLELGDSALYLCASSLAPENTGELFFGEGSRLTVL.

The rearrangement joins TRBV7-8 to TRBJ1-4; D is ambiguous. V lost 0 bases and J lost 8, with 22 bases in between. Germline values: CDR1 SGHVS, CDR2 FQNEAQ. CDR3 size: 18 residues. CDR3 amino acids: CASSLAPNRYASLEKLFF. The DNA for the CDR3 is TGTGCCAGCAGCTTAGCTCCCAATCGCTACGCGAGTCTCGAAAAACTGTTTTTT. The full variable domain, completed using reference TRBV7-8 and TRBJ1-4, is GAGVSQSPRYKVAKRGQDVALRCDPISGHVSLFWYQQALGQGPEFLTYFQNEAQLDKSGLPSDRFFAERPEGSVSTLKIQRTQQEDSAVYLCASSLAPNRYASLEKLFFGSGTQLSVL.

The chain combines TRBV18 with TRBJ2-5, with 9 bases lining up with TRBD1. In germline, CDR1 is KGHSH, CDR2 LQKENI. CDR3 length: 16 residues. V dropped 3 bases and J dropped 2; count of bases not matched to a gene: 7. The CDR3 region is CASSPTGGQGQETQYF. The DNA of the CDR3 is TGTGCCAGCTCACCGACGGGGGGACAGGGACAAGAGACCCAGTACTTC.

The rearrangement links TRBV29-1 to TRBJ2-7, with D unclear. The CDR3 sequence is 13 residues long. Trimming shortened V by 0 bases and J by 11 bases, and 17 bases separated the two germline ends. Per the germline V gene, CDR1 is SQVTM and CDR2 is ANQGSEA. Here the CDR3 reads CSVEDRVGFAKYF. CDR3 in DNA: TGCAGCGTTGAAGATCGGGTAGGATTCGCGAAGTACTTC.

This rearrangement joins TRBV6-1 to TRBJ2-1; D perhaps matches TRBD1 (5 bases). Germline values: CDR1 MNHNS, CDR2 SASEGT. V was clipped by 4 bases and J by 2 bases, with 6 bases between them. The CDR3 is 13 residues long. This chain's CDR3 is CASSAQAYNEQFF. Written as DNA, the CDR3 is TGTGCCAGCAGTGCACAGGCCTACAATGAGCAGTTCTTC.

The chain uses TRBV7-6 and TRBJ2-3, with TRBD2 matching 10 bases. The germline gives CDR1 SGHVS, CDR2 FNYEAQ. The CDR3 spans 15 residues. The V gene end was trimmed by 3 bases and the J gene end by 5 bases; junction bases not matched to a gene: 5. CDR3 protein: CASSFSSGSLDTQYF. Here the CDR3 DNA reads TGTGCCAGCAGCTTCTCTAGCGGGAGTTTAGATACGCAGTATTTT.

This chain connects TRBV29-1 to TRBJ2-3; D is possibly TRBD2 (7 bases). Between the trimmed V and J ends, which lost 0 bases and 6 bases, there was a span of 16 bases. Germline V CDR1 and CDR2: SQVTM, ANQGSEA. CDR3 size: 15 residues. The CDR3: CSVEEGGDLRDTQYF. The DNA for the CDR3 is TGCAGCGTTGAAGAAGGGGGGGACCTCAGGGATACGCAGTATTTT.

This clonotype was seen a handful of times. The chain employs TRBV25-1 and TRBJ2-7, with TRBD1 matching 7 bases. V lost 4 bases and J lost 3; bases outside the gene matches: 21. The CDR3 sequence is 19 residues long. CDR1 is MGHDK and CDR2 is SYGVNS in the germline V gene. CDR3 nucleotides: TGTGCCAGCAGTGGAGGGGGCACAGGTGGATCCAGGTTTTTCTACGAGCAGTACTTC. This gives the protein CASSGGGTGGSRFFYEQYF.

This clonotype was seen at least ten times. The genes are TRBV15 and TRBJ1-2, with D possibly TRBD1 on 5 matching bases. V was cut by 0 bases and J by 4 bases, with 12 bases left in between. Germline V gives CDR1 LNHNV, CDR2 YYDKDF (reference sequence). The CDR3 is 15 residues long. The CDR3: CATSRDRTGVYGYTF. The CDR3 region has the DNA TGTGCCACCAGCAGAGATCGGACGGGGGTCTATGGCTACACCTTC.

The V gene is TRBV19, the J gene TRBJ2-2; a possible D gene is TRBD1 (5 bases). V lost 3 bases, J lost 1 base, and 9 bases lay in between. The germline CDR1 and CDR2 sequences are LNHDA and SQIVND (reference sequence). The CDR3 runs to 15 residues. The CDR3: CASSMTVMNTGELFF. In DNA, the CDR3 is TGTGCCAGTAGTATGACAGTGATGAACACCGGGGAGCTGTTTTTT.

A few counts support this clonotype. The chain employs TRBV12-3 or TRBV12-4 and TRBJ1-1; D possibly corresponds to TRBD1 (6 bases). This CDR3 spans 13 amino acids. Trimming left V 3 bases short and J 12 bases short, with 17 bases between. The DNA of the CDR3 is TGTGCCAGCAGTTTTAATCCACAGGGTTTAACTTTCTTT. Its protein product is CASSFNPQGLTFF.

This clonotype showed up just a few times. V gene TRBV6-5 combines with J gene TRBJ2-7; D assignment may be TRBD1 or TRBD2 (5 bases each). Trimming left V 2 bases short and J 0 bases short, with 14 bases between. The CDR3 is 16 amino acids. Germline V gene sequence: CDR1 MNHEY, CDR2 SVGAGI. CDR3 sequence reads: CASSYNVPGPSYEQYF. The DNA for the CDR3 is TGTGCCAGCAGTTACAACGTCCCGGGGCCCTCCTACGAGCAGTACTTC.

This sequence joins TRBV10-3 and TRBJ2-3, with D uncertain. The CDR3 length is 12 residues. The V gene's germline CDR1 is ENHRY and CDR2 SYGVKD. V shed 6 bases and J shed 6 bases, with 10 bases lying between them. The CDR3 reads CAIRSPEDTQYF. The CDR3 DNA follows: TGTGCCATCAGATCACCCGAGGATACGCAGTATTTT.

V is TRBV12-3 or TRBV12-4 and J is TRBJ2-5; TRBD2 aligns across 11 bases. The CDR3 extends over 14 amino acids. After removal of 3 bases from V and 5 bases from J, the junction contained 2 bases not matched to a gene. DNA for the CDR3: TGTGCCAGCAGTTTTACTAGCGGGAGTGAGACCCAGTACTTC. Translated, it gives CASSFTSGSETQYF.

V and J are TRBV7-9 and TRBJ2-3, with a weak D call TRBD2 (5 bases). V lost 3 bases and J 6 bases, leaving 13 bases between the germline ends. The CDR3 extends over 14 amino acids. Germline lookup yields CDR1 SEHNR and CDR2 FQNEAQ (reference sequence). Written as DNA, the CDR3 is TGTGCCAGCAGCTTGCTAGCCCGTCCGGATACGCAGTATTTT. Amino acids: CASSLLARPDTQYF.

Here the CDR3 DNA reads TGTGCCAGCTCACCAAGGCTGGCGCGGGAGGATGAGCAGTTCTTC. Translated: CASSPRLAREDEQFF. V and J are TRBV18 and TRBJ2-1; TRBD2 matches 8 bases. V lost 2 bases, J lost 8 bases, and 8 bases stayed unmatched. CDR3 length: 15 residues. Germline values: CDR1 KGHSH, CDR2 LQKENI.

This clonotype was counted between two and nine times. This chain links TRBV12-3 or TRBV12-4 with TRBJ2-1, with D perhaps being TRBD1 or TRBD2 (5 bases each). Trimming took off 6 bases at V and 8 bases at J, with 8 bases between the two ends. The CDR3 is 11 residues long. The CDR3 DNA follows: TGTGCCAGCAGGCAGGGAGATGAGCAGTTCTTC. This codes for CASRQGDEQFF.

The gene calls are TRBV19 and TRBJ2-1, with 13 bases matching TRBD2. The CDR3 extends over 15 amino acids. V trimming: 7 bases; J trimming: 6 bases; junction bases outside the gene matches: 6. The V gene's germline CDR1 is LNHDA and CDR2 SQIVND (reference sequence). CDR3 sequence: CASTPLAGGGNEQFF. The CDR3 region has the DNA TGTGCCAGTACCCCACTAGCGGGAGGGGGCAATGAGCAGTTCTTC.

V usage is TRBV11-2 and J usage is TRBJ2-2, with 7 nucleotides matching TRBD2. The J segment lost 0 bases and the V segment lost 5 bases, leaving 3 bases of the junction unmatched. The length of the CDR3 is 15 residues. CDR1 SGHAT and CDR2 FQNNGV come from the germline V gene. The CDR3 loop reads CASSPSGPNTGELFF. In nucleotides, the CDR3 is TGTGCCAGCAGCCCTAGCGGCCCGAACACCGGGGAGCTGTTTTTT.

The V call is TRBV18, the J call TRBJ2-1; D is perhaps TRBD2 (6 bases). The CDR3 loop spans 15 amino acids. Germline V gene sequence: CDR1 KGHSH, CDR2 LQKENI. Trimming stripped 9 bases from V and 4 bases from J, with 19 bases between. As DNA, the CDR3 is TGTGCCAGTCCAAGGTCAGGAGGGTCTTACAATGAGCAGTTCTTC. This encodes CASPRSGGSYNEQFF.

The DNA of the CDR3 is TGCAGCCCAGCGGCTAGCGGGACTAAGCAGTACTTC. Protein sequence: CSPAASGTKQYF. The rearrangement joins TRBV20-1 to TRBJ2-7, with 9 bases identical to TRBD2. Germline lookup yields CDR1 DFQATT and CDR2 SNEGSKA (reference sequence). CDR3 length: 12 residues.

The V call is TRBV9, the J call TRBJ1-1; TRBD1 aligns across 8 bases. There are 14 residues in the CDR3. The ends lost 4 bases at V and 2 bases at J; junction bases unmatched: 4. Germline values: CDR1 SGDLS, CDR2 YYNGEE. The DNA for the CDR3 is TGTGCCAGCAGCATAACAGGGGGAAACACTGAAGCTTTCTTT. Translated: CASSITGGNTEAFF.

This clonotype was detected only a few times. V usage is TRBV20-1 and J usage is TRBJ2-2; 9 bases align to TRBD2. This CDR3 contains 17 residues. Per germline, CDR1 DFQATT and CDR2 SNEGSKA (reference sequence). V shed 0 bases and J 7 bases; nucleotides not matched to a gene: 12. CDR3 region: CSARDGGIAGDVGELFF. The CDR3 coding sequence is TGCAGTGCTAGAGACGGAGGGATAGCGGGAGATGTCGGGGAGCTGTTTTTT.

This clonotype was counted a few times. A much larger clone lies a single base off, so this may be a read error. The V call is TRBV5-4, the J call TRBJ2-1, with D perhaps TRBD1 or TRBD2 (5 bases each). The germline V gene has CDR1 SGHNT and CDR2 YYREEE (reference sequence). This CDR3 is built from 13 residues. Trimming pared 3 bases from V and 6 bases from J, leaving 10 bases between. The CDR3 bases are TGTGCCAGCAGCTCGGGACCTTCCAATGAGCAGTTCTTC. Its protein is CASSSGPSNEQFF.

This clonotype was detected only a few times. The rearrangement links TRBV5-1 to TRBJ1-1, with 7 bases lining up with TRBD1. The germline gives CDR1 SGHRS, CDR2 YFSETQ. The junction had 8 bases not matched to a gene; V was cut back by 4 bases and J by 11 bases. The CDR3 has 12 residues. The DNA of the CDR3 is TGCGCCAGCAGCCCAGGGGGGCACTGGGCTTTCTTT. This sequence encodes CASSPGGHWAFF.

For the CDR3, the DNA is TGTGCCAGCAGCAAACCGGCACAGGCTGGCGTGTGGACCGGGGTTAATACCGGGGAGCTGTTTTTT. Amino acids: CASSKPAQAGVWTGVNTGELFF. The rearrangement uses TRBV21-1 and TRBJ2-2; the table assigns TRBD1, which was not confirmed against the DNA. TRBV21-1 is a pseudogene segment. The CDR3 spans 22 residues.

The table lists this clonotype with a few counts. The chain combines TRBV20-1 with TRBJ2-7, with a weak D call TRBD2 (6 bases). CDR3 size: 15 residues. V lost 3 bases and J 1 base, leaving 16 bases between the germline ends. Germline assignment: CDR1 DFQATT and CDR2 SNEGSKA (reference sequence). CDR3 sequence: CSARGRLVSSYEQYF. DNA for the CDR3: TGCAGTGCTAGGGGGAGGCTCGTGTCTTCCTACGAGCAGTACTTC.

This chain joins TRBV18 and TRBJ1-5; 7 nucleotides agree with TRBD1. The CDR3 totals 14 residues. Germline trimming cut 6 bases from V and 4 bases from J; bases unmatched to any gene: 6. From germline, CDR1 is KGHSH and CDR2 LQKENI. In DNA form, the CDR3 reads TGTGCCAGCTCGTCAACCAGGGGGAATCAGCCCCAGCATTTT. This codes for CASSSTRGNQPQHF.

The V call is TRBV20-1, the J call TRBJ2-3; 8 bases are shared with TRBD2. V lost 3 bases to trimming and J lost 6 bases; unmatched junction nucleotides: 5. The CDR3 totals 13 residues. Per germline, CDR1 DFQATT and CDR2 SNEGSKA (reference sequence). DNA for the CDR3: TGCAGTGCTAGTGGCGGGAGGAGCGATACGCAGTATTTT. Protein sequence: CSASGGRSDTQYF.

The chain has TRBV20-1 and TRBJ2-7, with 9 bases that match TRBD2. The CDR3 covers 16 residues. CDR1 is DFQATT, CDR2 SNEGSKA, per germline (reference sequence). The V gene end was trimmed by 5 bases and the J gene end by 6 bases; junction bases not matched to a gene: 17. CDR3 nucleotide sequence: TGCAGTGCTGGCCTCCCCTACCCGGGGCGGGAGGGCGAGCAGTACTTC. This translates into CSAGLPYPGREGEQYF.

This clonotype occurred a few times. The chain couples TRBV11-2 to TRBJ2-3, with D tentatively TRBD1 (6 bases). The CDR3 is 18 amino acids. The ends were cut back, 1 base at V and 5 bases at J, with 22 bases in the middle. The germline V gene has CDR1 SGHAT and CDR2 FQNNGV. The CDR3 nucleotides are TGTGCCAGCAGCTTAGTGGGCAACCGGGGACACATAATAGATACGCAGTATTTT. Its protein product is CASSLVGNRGHIIDTQYF.